This TCR beta chain was obtained from a study of Graves' ophthalmopathy and Graves' hyperthyroidism listed by TCRdb under 2018. Broadly, across the study: Peripheral blood samples were taken at the time of initial diagnosis, before any treatment was given. To tell Graves' ophthalmopathy apart from Graves' hyperthyroidism, and to predict which patients would progress to ophthalmopathy, the study relied on TCR beta repertoire signatures. In total, approximately 130 blood samples were TCR-sequenced: 40 to 45 ophthalmopathy, approximately 75 hyperthyroidism and some 17 hyperthyroidism-to-ophthalmopathy patients. A discovery set of 95 to 100 patients (roughly 41 ophthalmopathy, some 58 stable hyperthyroidism) was enrolled to explore V-J signatures distinguishing ophthalmopathy from hyperthyroidism. An independent validation cohort was composed of 18 hyperthyroidism patients and around 16 patients who later progressed from hyperthyroidism to ophthalmopathy. In a handful of hyperthyroidism patients, the T-cell repertoire of thyroid tissue was compared with the T-cell repertoire of blood. After sampling, hyperthyroidism patients received methimazole starting at 30 mg daily, and ophthalmopathy patients received high-dose intravenous methylprednisolone. The 100 discovery patients were randomly split 7:3 into training and test sets.

The CDR3 has 14 amino acids, counting the end cysteine and phenylalanine. Only the CDR3 region is kept as DNA, spanning 42 bases read in frame from base 1. Broader findings and caveats from the paper: In validation, the model predicted ophthalmopathy progression with more than 55% sensitivity and 72.22% specificity; some 13 predicted patients were CT-confirmed with GO in a median of approximately six months. Sample size was not statistically predetermined, and group allocation was not concealed from the investigators. The 13-signature model separated ophthalmopathy from stable hyperthyroidism with approximately 85% sensitivity and approximately 83% specificity in cross-validation, and 80%/75% in the test set. Most expanded thyroid clonotypes with a frequency above 0.001 also appeared in blood, which suggests that blood repertoires may reflect the immune response in the thyroid.

For repertoire sequencing, TCR beta CDR3 regions were amplified from RNA transcripts. A first-round RT-PCR used HTBI primers with the Qiagen OneStep RT-PCR kit, followed by a second-round multiplex PCR, size selection and purification. Libraries were sequenced paired-end with 100 bp reads on an Illumina HiSeq2000. The authors' pipeline ran thus. Reads were processed with SOAPnuke, discarding reads with adapters, uncalled bases, mean Phred below 15, or no exact constant-primer or identifier match. COPE v1.2.5 was used to merge high-quality paired reads. Unique nucleotide sequences were defined as clonotypes and aligned to IMGT TRB V, D and J references using MiTCR v1.1. The analysis was limited to V-J combinations with a frequency above 0.0001, which together covered over 98% of repertoires. A TCR clonal expansion and chaos score per V-J combination was defined as the ratio of F50 clonal expansion to chaos observed in the TCRdist matrix. Features were reduced by Welch's t-statistics and random forest to more than 10 V-J combinations, which fed a naive Bayes classifier. Thyroid-blood repertoire similarity was quantified with the Morisita-Horn index. Clones were called with MiXCR by TCRdb after fastp trimmed the public reads at Q25, and only in-frame beta chains were retained. CDR3 protein sequences are deduplicated, and each keeps its most common genes and DNA. The V and J calls reflect TCRdb's pipeline rather than the authors' work. The sample profile shows about 620,000 distinct CDR3 sequences; about a fifth of them were found once. The top ten hold about 6.6% of the sample.

Comments on this clonotype: What antigen it recognizes has not been identified. At one end, the junction sequence differs from germline, possibly due to a read error.

Stable hyperthyroidism was defined as no progression to ophthalmopathy within 18 months of follow-up. Hyperthyroidism patients were newly diagnosed, were aged 18 to 65 years, and had a disease duration under 2 months. Patients with other autoimmune diseases, uncontrolled infections, pregnancy or lactation were excluded. Clinical symptoms, serum thyroxine, TRAb, thyroid ultrasound and orbital computed tomography formed the basis of the diagnosis. PBMCs were isolated from around 10 ml of fresh peripheral blood by Ficoll-Paque density gradient centrifugation. Trizol reagent was used to extract the total RNA, and its quality was then checked on an Agilent 2100 Bioanalyzer.

This clonotype originated in a young woman with stable Graves' hyperthyroidism. Some clones in this sample may be carry-over from other donors' samples. Donor details come from another sample of the same person, matched by shared clones. Here the chain combines TRBV12-3 or TRBV12-4 and TRBJ1-5, with the identity of the D gene unclear. Material: peripheral blood. The CDR3 reads as follows: CVSILTDSNQPQHF. The DNA sequence is TGTGTCAGCATCCTGACTGATAGCAATCAGCCCCAGCATTTT.